Each of the 8 T cell receptor beta chains below was sequenced from the same sample in a study of blood T cells in healthy people across ages (dated by TCRdb to 2013 to 2016). Library creation used 5' RACE. The sequencing machine was an Illumina HiSeq 2500. The second PCR ran for roughly 7 to 11 cycles and used a J-beta primer mix along with a sample-barcoded 5' primer. The public reads were reprocessed in TCRdb via fastp at Q25 and MiXCR, keeping in-frame beta chains. CDR3 protein sequences are deduplicated, and each keeps its most common genes and DNA. Here the sample has roughly 790,000 distinct CDR3 sequences; about 42% occur a single time. Roughly 19% of the sample belongs to the ten largest clones. Sample: blood. These receptors came from an older woman in good health.

This sequence joins TRBV20-1 and TRBJ1-2; D ambiguous. Per germline, CDR1 DFQATT and CDR2 SNEGSKA (reference sequence). The CDR3 loop spans 14 amino acids. Trimming removed 1 base at V and 2 bases at J, with 11 bases between. CDR3 coding DNA: TGCAGTGCTAGAGTAAGGACGGTCAACTATGGCTACACCTTC. It translates to CSARVRTVNYGYTF.

The V gene is TRBV28, the J gene TRBJ2-1; 12 bases agree with TRBD2. V lost 5 bases to trimming and J lost 8 bases; unmatched junction nucleotides: 7. The germline V gene has CDR1 MDHEN and CDR2 SYDVKM. CDR3 size: 15 residues. CDR3 nucleotide sequence: TGTGCCAGCAGTCCTGTGACTAGCGGGAGTGATGAGCAGTTCTTC. Translated: CASSPVTSGSDEQFF.

The chain has TRBV7-2 and TRBJ2-3; D unclear. The CDR3 runs 15 residues. Germline V CDR1 and CDR2: SGHTA, FQGNSA. V was pared by 0 bases and J by 2 bases, with 9 bases between. The CDR3 loop reads CASSLARQNTDTQYF. The CDR3 DNA is TGTGCCAGCAGCTTAGCGCGGCAGAACACAGATACGCAGTATTTT.

V and J are TRBV7-9 and TRBJ2-4, with 8 bases fitting TRBD1. The last part of the DNA fits TRBJ2-7 better; the J call may be wrong. Germline V lookup: CDR1 SEHNR, CDR2 FQNEAQ (reference sequence). This CDR3 spans 16 amino acids. The CDR3 sequence: CASSPPYGQGAYEQYF. Here the CDR3 DNA reads TGTGCCAGCAGCCCGCCCTACGGACAGGGTGCCTACGAGCAGTACTTC.

This clonotype has only a few counts. The V and J genes are TRBV4-2 and TRBJ2-7; D perhaps matches TRBD2 (6 bases). Trimming left V 1 base short and J 4 bases short, with 17 bases between. The CDR3 is made up of 16 amino acids. Germline V gene lookup returns CDR1 LGHNA and CDR2 YNFKEQ. The CDR3 DNA is TGTGCCAGCAGCCAAGTAAACGCGGAGGGTCCTTACGAGCAGTACTTC. Protein: CASSQVNAEGPYEQYF.

This chain connects TRBV12-3 or TRBV12-4 to TRBJ2-1; unclear D gene. Deletions cut 3 bases from V and 8 bases from J, with 8 bases between. This CDR3 is 12 amino acids long. CDR3 DNA sequence: TGTGCCAGCAGTTTCCAGTGGGATGAGCAGTTCTTC. It codes for CASSFQWDEQFF.

The chain combines TRBV5-1 with TRBJ2-3; 9 positions match TRBD2. V shed 1 base, J shed 0 bases, and the junction held 9 bases outside the gene matches. This CDR3 has 18 residues. From germline, CDR1 is SGHRS and CDR2 YFSETQ. DNA for the CDR3: TGCGCCAGCAGCTTGAGGGCGGGAGGGCCTACTAGCACAGATACGCAGTATTTT. Its translation: CASSLRAGGPTSTDTQYF.

This chain connects TRBV4-3 to TRBJ2-7, with D possibly being TRBD1 or TRBD2 (6 bases each). Trimming removed 0 bases from V and 7 bases from J, with 16 bases in between. Germline values: CDR1 LGHNA, CDR2 YSLEER. There are 15 residues in the CDR3. The CDR3 DNA reads TGCGCCAGCAGCCAAGATTGGAATCTAGGGGGGGAGCAGTACTTC. It encodes CASSQDWNLGGEQYF.